This is a list of T cell receptor beta chains from one sample in a study of shared clonotypes between healthy human individuals. Generated by immunoSEQ multiplex PCR, the TCRdb table keeps only in-frame clones and is missing some. The sample has 2 million to 3 million clones, approximately 93% seen once. Sequenced input: naive CD4+ T cells from PBMCs. Source of these receptors: a man between 18 and 29 years old in good health. Some clones in this sample may be carry-over from other donors' samples. Both conserved end residues are trimmed from each CDR3.

TRBV7-2	ASSPSGTSGYEQY
TRBV30	AWRGRGPYEQY
TRBV7-2	ASSLDPGDNYGYT
TRBV19	ARRRRGGENIQY
TRBV28	ASSLEDTIY
TRBV5-4	ASRQTGGNEQF
TRBV5-1	ASSPGTAGTEAF
TRBV4-3	ASSQDRGTSGSKGNEQY
TRBV29-1	SGGGHRGDNEQF
TRBV9	ASSVDLFYNEQF
TRBV5-1	ASSLAQGGIGETQY
TRBV18	ASSRGDINQPQH
TRBV18	ASSPSGGSEAF
TRBV11-2	ASSVYLAASYNEQF
TRBV11-3	ASSPFGELSLNDYGYT
TRBV27	ASSLQSSGRYEQY
TRBV15	ATSVDRLGSYT
TRBV5-4	ASGSSPHGAYEQY
TRBV9	ASTEGGSSYNEQF
TRBV27	ASSLSQGLANYGYT
TRBV4-1	ASSQDRGASTDTQY
TRBV27	ASRTSSNEQF
TRBV28	ASSPTDRADTQY
TRBV6-5	ASSSLQGEQPQH
TRBV4-1	ASSQDDRGPTQY
TRBV18	ASSPVRAGVEQY
TRBV29-1	SVRDSPTDTQY
TRBV10-1	ASSEWSGSSYNEQF
TRBV7-9	ASSPQWDGTSPEQF
TRBV4-1	ASSQQTGSAYEQY
TRBV6-5	ASTGDPGGPGELF
TRBV7-2	ASSRPTVPEQF
TRBV6-5	ASSRKGADTQY
TRBV5-4	ASSSRAGSSTDTQY
TRBV23-1	ASPTGGSLAEQY
TRBV7-2	ASSRDYNYGYT
TRBV28	ASSLRDAGGTDTQY
TRBV7-3	ASSTRQGDGYT
TRBV6-5	ASSYSFQPVEKLF
TRBV5-4	ASSLVAGELGEQF
TRBV18	ASSLNRQGPYEQY
TRBV11-3	ASRGRAVDTQY
TRBV19	ATQARGSSYNEQF
TRBV5-1	ASSPDMRETQY
TRBV28	ASFGTSTEPNYGYT
TRBV18	ASSPPDREVHEQY
TRBV2	ASRGQTYEQY
TRBV5-1	ASKRGREGETQY
TRBV4-1	ASSQAIRGYGYT